This T cell receptor (beta chain) was found in a study of blood T cell repertoires in COVID-19. About the research overall: The study drew acute and convalescent COVID-19 samples from the United States, Italy and Spain.

Measured with immunoSEQ multiplex PCR; TCRdb has only the in-frame clones, and not every one. This sample has some 200,000 clones, with more than 70% found just once. This CDR3 region has 20 residues. With V trimmed by 0 bases and J by 3 bases, 17 bases remained unmatched. Germline values: CDR1 SGDLS, CDR2 YYNGEE. The sample consisted of PBMCs or T cells enriched from blood (not recorded which). This TCR came from a woman in her forties with acute COVID-19. This chain joins TRBV9 and TRBJ1-2; 10 bases map to TRBD1. The CDR3 spells CASSVAGPRQGASGYYGYTF. For the CDR3, the DNA is TGTGCCAGCAGCGTAGCCGGTCCCCGACAGGGGGCCTCTGGGTACTATGGCTACACCTTC. Together with reference TRBV9 and TRBJ1-2, the CDR3 gives the full variable domain: DSGVTQTPKHLITATGQRVTLRCSPRSGDLSVYWYQQSLDQGLQFLIQYYNGEERAKGNILERFSAQQFPDLHSELNLSSLELGDSALYFCASSVAGPRQGASGYYGYTFGSGTRLTVV.